A single sample is the source of the 21 T cell receptor beta chains below, sequenced in a study of CXCR3-negative and CXCR3-positive naive CD8 T cells (dated by TCRdb to between 2018 and 2021). The full study reports these points: TRB CDR3s from CXCR3-positive naive cells showed higher hydrophobicity (lower Kidera factor 4), lower energy, and higher strength and volume indices than CXCR3-negative naive cells.

The sequencing machine was a NextSeq 550. The Human TCR Profiling Kit (MiLaboratory) was used to prepare UMI-labeled 5' RACE TRB cDNA libraries. Through TCRdb reprocessing, the reads give one entry per CDR3 protein sequence; DNA is omitted. This sample's table carries about 110,000 distinct CDR3 sequences. Over 0.35% of the sample rests with the top ten. No antigen is known for these receptors. The sequencing input was naive CXCR3+ CD8+ T cells from blood. In the paper's terms, the cell subset or site label means: CD45RO-CCR7+CD27+CD95- naive CD8+ T cells expressing CXCR3 (TNR3+). The receptors stem from a human donor in good health. Some clones in this sample may be carry-over from other donors' samples.

This chain links TRBV6-5 with TRBJ2-1; there is no DNA to check the TCRdb D call of TRBD2. The CDR3 extends over 14 amino acids. Germline assignment: CDR1 MNHEY and CDR2 SVGAGI. The CDR3 loop reads CASSEAGRSNEQFF.

V and J are TRBV25-1 and TRBJ2-7; TCRdb names TRBD1, which stays unverified in the absence of DNA. The germline V gene encodes CDR1 MGHDK and CDR2 SYGVNS. The CDR3 runs 17 residues. CDR3 residues: CASSEGAGTGGRYEQYF.

J is TRBJ2-7 and V is TRBV5-1; TCRdb selects TRBD2, and the lack of DNA leaves this call unchecked. Germline CDR1 is SGHRS and CDR2 is YFSETQ. The CDR3 contains 15 residues. The CDR3 loop reads CASSEGLADSYEQYF.

V gene TRBV11-3 combines with J gene TRBJ1-3; the TCRdb D gene call, TRBD1, has no DNA to confirm it. The V gene's germline CDR1 is SGHNT and CDR2 YENEEA. The CDR3 consists of 16 residues. CDR3 in amino acids: CASSQGTGEYGNTIYF.

This sequence joins TRBV15 and TRBJ2-7. CDR1 is LNHNV, CDR2 YYDKDF, per germline (reference sequence). This CDR3 has 15 residues. CDR3 sequence: CATSRDSGNYYEQYF.

The CDR3 loop reads CASSLSGPKLFSSYNSPLHF. This chain links TRBV27 with TRBJ1-6. The CDR3 totals 20 residues. Per germline, CDR1 MNHEY and CDR2 SMNVEV (reference sequence).

The rearrangement joins TRBV29-1 to TRBJ2-7. In germline, CDR1 is SQVTM, CDR2 ANQGSEA. This CDR3 contains 13 residues. The CDR3 spells CSARDDWAYEQYF.

The rearrangement uses TRBV29-1 and TRBJ2-1. The CDR3 runs 15 residues. Germline assignment: CDR1 SQVTM and CDR2 ANQGSEA. The CDR3 loop reads CSVGAGVSPYNEQFF.

This chain joins TRBV7-9 and TRBJ1-2. The CDR3 has 13 amino acids. Germline values: CDR1 SEHNR, CDR2 FQNEAQ (reference sequence). Here the CDR3 reads CASRPSQDYGYTF.

The chain couples TRBV29-1 to TRBJ2-7; the D call of TRBD2 rests on TCRdb alone, since no DNA is present to check it. Germline V gives CDR1 SQVTM, CDR2 ANQGSEA. The CDR3 contains 13 residues. CDR3 residues: CSVTTSAYYEQYF.

This chain uses TRBV29-1 with TRBJ2-7; TCRdb designates TRBD1, a call that cannot be tested without DNA. The CDR3 covers 13 residues. Germline lookup yields CDR1 SQVTM and CDR2 ANQGSEA. CDR3 region: CSVEGTLGYEQYF.

This chain joins TRBV3-1 and TRBJ1-2. Germline loops: CDR1 LGHDT, CDR2 YNNKEL (reference sequence). This CDR3 spans 15 amino acids. CDR3 sequence reads: CASSQGFSTSGGYTF.

The V and J genes are TRBV5-1 and TRBJ2-7. From germline, CDR1 is SGHRS and CDR2 YFSETQ. This CDR3 region has 12 residues. CDR3 residues: CASSPTWREQYF.

The V call is TRBV12-3 or TRBV12-4, the J call TRBJ2-3; TCRdb designates TRBD2, a call that cannot be tested without DNA. The CDR3 consists of 20 residues. CDR3: CASSPALWASGGVIADTQYF.

CDR3 sequence reads: CASRNEEGVSYEQYF. This chain links TRBV28 with TRBJ2-7; TCRdb proposes TRBD1, but this gene call is untestable without DNA. Germline V gene lookup returns CDR1 MDHEN and CDR2 SYDVKM. The CDR3 totals 15 residues.

The chain combines TRBV29-1 with TRBJ2-7; absent DNA, TCRdb's TRBD1 call cannot be checked. The CDR3 extends over 12 amino acids. The germline CDR1 and CDR2 sequences are SQVTM and ANQGSEA. CDR3 residues: CSVAGHPYEQYF.

The chain joins TRBV6-5 to TRBJ1-6. Germline V gene sequence: CDR1 MNHEY, CDR2 SVGAGI. The CDR3 has 15 amino acids. The chain's CDR3 is CASSYSNYPSEPLHF.

The chain is built from TRBV28 and TRBJ1-1. This CDR3 has 14 residues. The germline CDR1 and CDR2 sequences are MDHEN and SYDVKM. CDR3: CASSLEPAKAEAFF. The complete variable domain, with remaining parts taken from reference TRBV28 and TRBJ1-1, reads DVKVTQSSRYLVKRTGEKVFLECVQDMDHENMFWYRQDPGLGLRLIYFSYDVKMKEKGDIPEGYSVSREKKERFSLILESASTNQTSMYLCASSLEPAKAEAFFGQGTRLTVV.

V is TRBV14 and J is TRBJ2-3. The germline V gene has CDR1 SGHDN and CDR2 FVKESK. The CDR3 consists of 14 residues. This chain's CDR3 is CASSLWTNTDAQYF.

The chain recombines TRBV2 with TRBJ1-2. Germline V gene sequence: CDR1 SNHLY, CDR2 FYNNEI. The CDR3 sequence is 14 residues long. The CDR3 loop is CASSESSPSYGYTF.

This chain connects TRBV4-3 to TRBJ2-1; the D gene TCRdb calls, TRBD2, cannot be checked with no DNA. The length of the CDR3 is 17 residues. Germline V lookup: CDR1 LGHNA, CDR2 YSLEER. This chain's CDR3 is CASSPSPRGGAANEQFF.